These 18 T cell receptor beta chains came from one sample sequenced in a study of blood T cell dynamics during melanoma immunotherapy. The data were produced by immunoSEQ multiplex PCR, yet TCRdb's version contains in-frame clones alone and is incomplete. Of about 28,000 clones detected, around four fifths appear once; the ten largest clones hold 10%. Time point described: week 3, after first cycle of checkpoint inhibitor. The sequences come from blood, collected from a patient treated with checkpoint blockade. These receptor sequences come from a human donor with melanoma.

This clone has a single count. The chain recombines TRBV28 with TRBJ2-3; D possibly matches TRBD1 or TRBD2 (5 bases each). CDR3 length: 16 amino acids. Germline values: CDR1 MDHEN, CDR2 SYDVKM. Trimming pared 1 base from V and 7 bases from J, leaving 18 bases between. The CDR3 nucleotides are TGTGCCAGCAGTTTATCGTCCGGGACGGACAAGAATACGCAGTATTTT. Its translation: CASSLSSGTDKNTQYF.

CDR3: CASSHGTGTEQYF. CDR3 bases: TGTGCCAGCAGCCACGGGACAGGGACCGAGCAGTACTTC. The chain carries TRBV14 and TRBJ2-7; 9 bases are shared with TRBD1. Unmatched junction bases numbered 3, after V lost 3 bases and J lost 6 bases. Per germline, CDR1 SGHDN and CDR2 FVKESK. The CDR3 extends over 13 amino acids.

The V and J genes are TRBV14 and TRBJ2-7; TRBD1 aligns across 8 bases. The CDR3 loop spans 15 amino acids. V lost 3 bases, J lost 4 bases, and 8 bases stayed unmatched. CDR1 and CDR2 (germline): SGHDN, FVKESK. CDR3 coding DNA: TGTGCCAGCAGCCATGGACAGGGTGATTTTTACGAGCAGTACTTC. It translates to CASSHGQGDFYEQYF. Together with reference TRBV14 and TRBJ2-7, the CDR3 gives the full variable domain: EAGVTQFPSHSVIEKGQTVTLRCDPISGHDNLYWYRRVMGKEIKFLLHFVKESKQDESGMPNNRFLAERTGGTYSTLKVQPAELEDSGVYFCASSHGQGDFYEQYFGPGTRLTVT.

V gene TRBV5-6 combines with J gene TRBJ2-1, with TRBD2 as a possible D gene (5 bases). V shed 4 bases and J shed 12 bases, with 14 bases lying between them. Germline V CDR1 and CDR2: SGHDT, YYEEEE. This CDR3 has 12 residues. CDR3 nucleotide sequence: TGTGCCAGCAGCGGCACTAGGCTGGGGCAGTTCTTC. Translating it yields CASSGTRLGQFF.

CDR3 nucleotide sequence: TGTGCCAGCAGCCTTATGACGCCAGATACGCAGTATTTT. It encodes CASSLMTPDTQYF. The genes are TRBV4-2 and TRBJ2-3; D is undetermined. Looked up from germline, CDR1 is LGHNA and CDR2 is YNFKEQ. The CDR3 is 13 amino acids. Trimming took 4 bases from V and 4 from J, leaving 9 bases between them.

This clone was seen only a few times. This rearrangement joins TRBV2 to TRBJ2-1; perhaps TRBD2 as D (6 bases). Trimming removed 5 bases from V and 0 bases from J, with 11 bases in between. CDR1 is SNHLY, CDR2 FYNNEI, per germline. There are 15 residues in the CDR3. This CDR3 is CASSLPGGSYNEQFF. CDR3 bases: TGTGCCAGCAGTCTCCCCGGGGGCTCCTACAATGAGCAGTTCTTC.

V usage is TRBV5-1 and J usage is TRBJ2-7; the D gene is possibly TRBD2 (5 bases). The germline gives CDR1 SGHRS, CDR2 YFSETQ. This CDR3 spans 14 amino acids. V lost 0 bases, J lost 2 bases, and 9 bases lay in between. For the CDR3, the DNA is TGCGCCAGCAGCTTGGGCTCTAGCACCTACGAGCAGTACTTC. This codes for CASSLGSSTYEQYF.

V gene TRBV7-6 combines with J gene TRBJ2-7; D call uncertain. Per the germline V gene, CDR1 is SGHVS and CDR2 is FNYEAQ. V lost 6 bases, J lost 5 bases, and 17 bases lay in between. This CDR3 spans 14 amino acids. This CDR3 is CASSLIVLGNEQYF. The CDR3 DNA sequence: TGTGCCAGCAGTCTTATTGTGCTAGGCAACGAGCAGTACTTC.

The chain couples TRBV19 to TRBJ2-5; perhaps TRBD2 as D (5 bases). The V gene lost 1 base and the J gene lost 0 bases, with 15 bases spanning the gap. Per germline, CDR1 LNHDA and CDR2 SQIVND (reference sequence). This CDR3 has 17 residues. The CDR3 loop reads CASSIATSGMYQETQYF. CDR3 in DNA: TGTGCCAGTAGTATAGCAACTAGTGGCATGTACCAAGAGACCCAGTACTTC.

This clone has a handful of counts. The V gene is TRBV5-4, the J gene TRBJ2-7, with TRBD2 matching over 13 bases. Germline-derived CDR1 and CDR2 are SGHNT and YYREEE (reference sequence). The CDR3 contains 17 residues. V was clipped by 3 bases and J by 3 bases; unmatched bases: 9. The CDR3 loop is CASSSGLAGKRSYEQYF. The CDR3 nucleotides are TGTGCCAGCAGCTCGGGACTAGCGGGAAAGAGGAGCTACGAGCAGTACTTC.

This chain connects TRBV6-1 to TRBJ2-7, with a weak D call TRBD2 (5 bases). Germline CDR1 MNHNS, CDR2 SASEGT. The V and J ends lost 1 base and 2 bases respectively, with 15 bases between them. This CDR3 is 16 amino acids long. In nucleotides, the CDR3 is TGTGCCAGCAGTGAAGTTTGGCTAGCCGCCCCCTACGAGCAGTACTTC. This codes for CASSEVWLAAPYEQYF.

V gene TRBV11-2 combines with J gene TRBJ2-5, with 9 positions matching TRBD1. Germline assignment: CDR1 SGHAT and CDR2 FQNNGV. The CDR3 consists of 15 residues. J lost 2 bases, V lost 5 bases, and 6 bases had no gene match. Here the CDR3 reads CASSIAGTGQETQYF. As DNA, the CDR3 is TGTGCCAGCAGCATAGCCGGGACAGGGCAAGAGACCCAGTACTTC. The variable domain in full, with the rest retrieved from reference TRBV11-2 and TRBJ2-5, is EAGVAQSPRYKIIEKRQSVAFWCNPISGHATLYWYQQILGQGPKLLIQFQNNGVVDDSQLPKDRFSAERLKGVDSTLKIQPAKLEDSAVYLCASSIAGTGQETQYFGPGTRLLVL.

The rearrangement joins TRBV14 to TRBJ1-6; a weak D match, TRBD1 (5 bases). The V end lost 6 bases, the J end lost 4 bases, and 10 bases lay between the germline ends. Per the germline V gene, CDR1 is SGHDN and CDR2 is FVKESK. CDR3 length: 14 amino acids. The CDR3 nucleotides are TGTGCCAGCAGAAGTACAGGTTATAATTCACCCCTCCACTTT. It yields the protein CASRSTGYNSPLHF.

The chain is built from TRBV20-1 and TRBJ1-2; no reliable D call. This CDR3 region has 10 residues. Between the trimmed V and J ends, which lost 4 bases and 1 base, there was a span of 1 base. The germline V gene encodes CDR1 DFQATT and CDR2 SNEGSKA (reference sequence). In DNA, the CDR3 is TGCAGTGCTATTAACTATGGCTACACCTTC. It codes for CSAINYGYTF.

The CDR3 DNA sequence: TGCGCCAGCAGCTTTGGCCCCGGACCGAGCTCCTACGAGCAGTACTTC. This codes for CASSFGPGPSSYEQYF. This sequence joins TRBV5-1 and TRBJ2-7; D call uncertain. Trimming took off 2 bases at V and 0 bases at J, with 15 bases between the two ends. Germline-derived CDR1 and CDR2 are SGHRS and YFSETQ. CDR3 length equals 16 residues.

The CDR3 DNA is TGTGCCAGCAGCTTGGTGGACCAAATAGGCTACAATGAGCAGTTCTTC. It codes for CASSLVDQIGYNEQFF. The rearrangement joins TRBV5-4 to TRBJ2-1; unclear D gene. The CDR3 extends over 16 amino acids. Trimming left V 0 bases short and J 3 bases short, with 13 bases between. CDR1 is SGHNT and CDR2 is YYREEE in the germline V gene (reference sequence).

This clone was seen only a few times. CDR3 residues: CASSAQPTAEQFF. The CDR3 nucleotides are TGTGCCAGCAGCGCGCAACCCACAGCTGAGCAGTTCTTC. The J gene is TRBJ2-1, the V gene TRBV11-2; no definite D call. The V gene lost 5 bases and the J gene lost 9 bases, with 14 bases spanning the gap. CDR3 length: 13 amino acids. Germline assignment: CDR1 SGHAT and CDR2 FQNNGV.

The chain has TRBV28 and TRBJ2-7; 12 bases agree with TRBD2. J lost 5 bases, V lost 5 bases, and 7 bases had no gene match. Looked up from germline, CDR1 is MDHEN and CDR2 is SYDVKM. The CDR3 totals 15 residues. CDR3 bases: TGTGCCAGCAGTCCTAGCGGGAGGGGTAACCACGAGCAGTACTTC. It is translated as CASSPSGRGNHEQYF.